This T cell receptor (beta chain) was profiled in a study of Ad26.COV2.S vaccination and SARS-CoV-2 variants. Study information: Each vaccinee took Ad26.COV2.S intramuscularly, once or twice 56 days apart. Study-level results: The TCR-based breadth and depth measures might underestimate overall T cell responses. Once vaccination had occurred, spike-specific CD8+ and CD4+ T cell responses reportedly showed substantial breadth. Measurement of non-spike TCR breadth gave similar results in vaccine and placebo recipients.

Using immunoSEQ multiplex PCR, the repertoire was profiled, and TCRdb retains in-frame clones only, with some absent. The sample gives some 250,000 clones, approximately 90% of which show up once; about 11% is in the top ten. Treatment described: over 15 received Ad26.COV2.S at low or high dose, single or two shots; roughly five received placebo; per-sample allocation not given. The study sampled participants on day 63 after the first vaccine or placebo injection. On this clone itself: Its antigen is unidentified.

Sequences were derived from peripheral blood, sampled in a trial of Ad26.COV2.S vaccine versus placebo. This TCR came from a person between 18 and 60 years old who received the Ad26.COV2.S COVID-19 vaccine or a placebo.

The CDR3 region is CASSFFGLAGDEELFF. The CDR3 DNA is TGTGCCAGCAGTTTCTTCGGACTAGCGGGAGATGAGGAGCTGTTTTTT. The gene calls are TRBV27 and TRBJ2-2; the match to TRBD2 covers 13 bases. The length of the CDR3 is 16 residues. Germline V gene data show CDR1 as MNHEY and CDR2 as SMNVEV (reference sequence). With 3 bases clipped from V and 10 bases from J, the junction kept 8 bases outside the gene matches.